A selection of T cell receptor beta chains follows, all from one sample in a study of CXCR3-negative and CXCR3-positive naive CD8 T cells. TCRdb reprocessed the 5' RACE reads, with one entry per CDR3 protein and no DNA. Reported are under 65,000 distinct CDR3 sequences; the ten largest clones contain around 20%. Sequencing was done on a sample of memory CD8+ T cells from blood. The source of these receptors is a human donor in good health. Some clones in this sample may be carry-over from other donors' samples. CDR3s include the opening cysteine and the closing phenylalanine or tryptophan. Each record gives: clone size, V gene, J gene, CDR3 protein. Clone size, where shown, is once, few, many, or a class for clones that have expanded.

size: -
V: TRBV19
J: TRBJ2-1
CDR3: CASSISGGDYNEQFF

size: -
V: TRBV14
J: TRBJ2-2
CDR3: CASSQDLTGAFTGELFF

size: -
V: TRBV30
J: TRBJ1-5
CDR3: CAWSEQSNQPQHF

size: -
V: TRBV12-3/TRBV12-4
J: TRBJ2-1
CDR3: CASRLPGDRPGSEQFF

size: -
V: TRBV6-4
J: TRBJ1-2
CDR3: CASSDSVSSGYTF

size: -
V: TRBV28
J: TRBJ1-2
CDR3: CAINRQDNYGYTF

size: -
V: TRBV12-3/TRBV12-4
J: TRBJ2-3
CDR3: CASSQLASPDTQYF

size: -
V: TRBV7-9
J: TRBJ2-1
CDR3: CATISSDLYNEQFF

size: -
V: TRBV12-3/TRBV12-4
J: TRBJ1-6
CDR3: CASSQWGLDSPLHF

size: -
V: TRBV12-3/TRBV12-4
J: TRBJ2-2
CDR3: CASSPSPPEGPGELFF

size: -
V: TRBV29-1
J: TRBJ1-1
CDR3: CSVAFEAGTEAFF

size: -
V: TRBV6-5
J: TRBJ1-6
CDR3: CATATGDNSPLHF

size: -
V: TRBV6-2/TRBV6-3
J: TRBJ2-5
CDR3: CASWDRGTQETQYF

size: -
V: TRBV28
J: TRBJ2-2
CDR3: CASSLYTGGSGELFF

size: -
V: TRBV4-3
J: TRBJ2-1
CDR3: CASSQDVRGGYNEQFF

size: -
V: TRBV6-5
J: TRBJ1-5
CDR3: CASSYGFNQPQHF

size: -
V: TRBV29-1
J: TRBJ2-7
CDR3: CSVQGGQTYEQYF

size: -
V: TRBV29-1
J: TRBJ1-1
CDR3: CSARARGDTTEAFF

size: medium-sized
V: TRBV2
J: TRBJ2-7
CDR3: CASSEGRGYDYEQYF

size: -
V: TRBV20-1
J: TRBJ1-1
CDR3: CSARVSGIVTEAFF

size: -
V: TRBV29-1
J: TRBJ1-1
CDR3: CSAGQPSSIAFF

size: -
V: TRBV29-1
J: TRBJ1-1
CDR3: CSVRGRDTEAFF

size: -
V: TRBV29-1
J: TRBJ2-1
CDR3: CSVEGPENYEQFF

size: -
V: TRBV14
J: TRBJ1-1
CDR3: CASSRPTVNTEAFF

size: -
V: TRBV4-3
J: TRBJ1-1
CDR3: CASSLLRGGNTEAFF

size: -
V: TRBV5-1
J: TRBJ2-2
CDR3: CASSWARERNTGDLFF

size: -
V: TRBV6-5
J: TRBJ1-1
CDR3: CASSYSTLQGGTFF

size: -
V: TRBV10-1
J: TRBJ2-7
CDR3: CASSEGHGSYEQYF

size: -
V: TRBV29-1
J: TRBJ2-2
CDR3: CSAPQGAGGELFF

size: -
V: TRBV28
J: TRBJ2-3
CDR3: CASSFLIPTDTQYF